This TCR beta chain was identified in a study of blood T cell repertoires in COVID-19. Study summary: Spain, Italy and the United States supplied samples that represented acute and convalescent COVID-19. The analysed material was cDNA or gDNA that came from T cells, B-cell-depleted T cells, or PBMCs.

Losses at the gene ends were 7 bases for V and 4 bases for J; bases not matched to a gene: 11. The CDR3 has 17 amino acids. CDR1 is LGHDT, CDR2 YNNKEL, per germline (reference sequence). This clone turned up a few times. Original processing notes: Estimates of nucleated cell counts were drawn from the amplification of reference gene primers. The data were produced by immunoSEQ multiplex PCR, yet TCRdb's version contains in-frame clones alone and is incomplete. V and J calls and clone size follow that table, whereas D and trimming were derived from the DNA. Of 100,000 or so clones in the sample, about 78% were seen once.

The TCR sequence derives from a man aged 55 to 70 with active or convalescent COVID-19. Specimen: peripheral blood. The chain is built from TRBV3-1 (or the pseudogene TRBV3-2) and TRBJ2-2; TRBD1 matches at 11 bases. The DNA for the CDR3 is TGTGCCAGCACCCTTAACCGGGACAGGGGGTCCACCGGGGAGCTGTTTTTT. This encodes CASTLNRDRGSTGELFF.